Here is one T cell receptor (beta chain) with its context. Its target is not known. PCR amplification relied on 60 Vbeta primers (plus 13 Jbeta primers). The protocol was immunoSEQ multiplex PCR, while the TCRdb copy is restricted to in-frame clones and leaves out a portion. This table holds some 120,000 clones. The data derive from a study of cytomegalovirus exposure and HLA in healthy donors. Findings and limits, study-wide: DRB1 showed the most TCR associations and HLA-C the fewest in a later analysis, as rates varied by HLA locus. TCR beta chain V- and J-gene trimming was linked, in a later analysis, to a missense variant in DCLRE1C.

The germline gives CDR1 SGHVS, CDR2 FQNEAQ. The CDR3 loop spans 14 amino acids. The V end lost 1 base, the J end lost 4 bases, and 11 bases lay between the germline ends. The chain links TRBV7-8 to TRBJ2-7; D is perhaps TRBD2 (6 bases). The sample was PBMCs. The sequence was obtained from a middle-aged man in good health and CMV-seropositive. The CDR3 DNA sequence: TGTGCCAGCAGCTTAGGAGGTAGCGGTTACGAGCAGTACTTC. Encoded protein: CASSLGGSGYEQYF.